This passage covers 11 T cell receptor beta chains from one sample sequenced in a study of blood T cell repertoires in COVID-19. Produced via immunoSEQ multiplex PCR; TCRdb's table is partial and in-frame only. Counted here are 150,000 to 250,000 clones, 65% to 85% occurring once; the ten biggest clones make up roughly 6.9%. Material for sequencing was PBMCs or T cells enriched from blood (not recorded which). These receptor sequences come from a middle-aged man who had recovered from COVID-19.

V usage is TRBV4-1 and J usage is TRBJ1-1; D is uncertain. The CDR3 is 16 residues long. V was pared by 1 base and J by 3 bases, with 15 bases between. Germline V gene data show CDR1 as MGHRA and CDR2 as YSYEKL. The CDR3 spells CASSQAEVEGDTEAFF. CDR3 in DNA: TGCGCCAGCAGCCAAGCGGAGGTCGAAGGCGACACTGAAGCTTTCTTT.

The rearrangement links TRBV19 to TRBJ1-2; D possibly corresponds to TRBD1 (6 bases). V lost 5 bases to trimming and J lost 0 bases, with 16 bases between them. The CDR3 totals 16 residues. Germline V gene data show CDR1 as LNHDA and CDR2 as SQIVND (reference sequence). The DNA for the CDR3 is TGTGCCAGTAGTTTCCCACCTAGACAGGCTAACTATGGCTACACCTTC. This translates into CASSFPPRQANYGYTF.

Comment on this clone: This sample also contains other DNA sequences that code for the same CDR3. CDR3 bases: TGTGCCAGCAGTTTATACAGGGGGGGGCAGCCCCAGCATTTT. Protein: CASSLYRGGQPQHF. The chain joins TRBV28 to TRBJ1-5; the match to TRBD1 covers 8 bases. Germline values: CDR1 MDHEN, CDR2 SYDVKM. The CDR3 runs to 14 residues. Trimming removed 1 base from V and 7 bases from J; junction bases left unmatched: 3.

The V call is TRBV19, the J call TRBJ1-1; possibly TRBD1 for D (5 bases). The CDR3 length is 11 residues. The V end was cut by 3 bases, the J end by 11 bases, with 10 bases between. The germline V gene encodes CDR1 LNHDA and CDR2 SQIVND (reference sequence). CDR3 sequence: CASSIQGRAFF. CDR3 nucleotide sequence: TGTGCCAGTAGTATCCAGGGAAGGGCTTTCTTT.

The chain employs TRBV7-9 and TRBJ2-7, with D possibly TRBD2 on 7 matching bases. Between the trimmed V and J ends, which lost 2 bases and 5 bases, there was a span of 13 bases. Germline assignment: CDR1 SEHNR and CDR2 FQNEAQ (reference sequence). The CDR3 has 14 residues. The DNA for the CDR3 is TGTGCCAGCAGCTTAACACAGGGAGGGAACGAGCAGTACTTC. Translated: CASSLTQGGNEQYF. Together with reference TRBV7-9 and TRBJ2-7, the CDR3 gives the full variable domain: DTGVSQNPRHKITKRGQNVTFRCDPISEHNRLYWYRQTLGQGPEFLTYFQNEAQLEKSRLLSDRFSAERPKGSFSTLEIQRTEQGDSAMYLCASSLTQGGNEQYFGPGTRLTVT.

The J gene is TRBJ2-3, the V gene TRBV18; 14 nucleotides agree with TRBD2. CDR1 and CDR2 (germline): KGHSH, LQKENI. J gave up 2 bases and V 3 bases, and 10 bases lay outside the gene matches. This CDR3 is built from 19 residues. DNA of the CDR3: TGTGCCAGCTCACCCGGGACTAGCGGGGGATTAAAATACACAGATACGCAGTATTTT. Its translation: CASSPGTSGGLKYTDTQYF. Full variable domain (outside the CDR3, taken from reference TRBV18 and TRBJ2-3): NAGVMQNPRHLVRRRGQEARLRCSPMKGHSHVYWYRQLPEEGLKFMVYLQKENIIDESGMPKERFSAEFPKEGPSILRIQQVVRGDSAAYFCASSPGTSGGLKYTDTQYFGPGTRLTVL.

The chain carries TRBV6-6 and TRBJ1-2; D unresolved. The CDR3 extends over 15 amino acids. Germline lookup yields CDR1 MNHNY and CDR2 SVGAGI (reference sequence). Trimming took off 2 bases at V and 0 bases at J, with 10 bases between the two ends. Here the CDR3 DNA reads TGTGCCAGCAGTTACCGTCCAGGATCTAACTATGGCTACACCTTC. Protein product: CASSYRPGSNYGYTF.

The chain uses TRBV7-9 and TRBJ1-2; a weak D match, TRBD1 (6 bases). Trimming took 3 bases from V and 8 from J, leaving 13 bases between them. CDR3 length: 13 residues. Germline CDR1 and CDR2: SEHNR and FQNEAQ (reference sequence). CDR3 in DNA: TGTGCCAGCAGCTTCACAGGGAGCTACGGCTACACCTTC. This codes for CASSFTGSYGYTF.

The chain employs TRBV5-1 and TRBJ1-3, with a possible D match to TRBD1 (6 bases). Trimming removed 0 bases from V and 0 bases from J, with 7 bases in between. This CDR3 is built from 15 residues. The germline V gene has CDR1 SGHRS and CDR2 YFSETQ. CDR3 nucleotides: TGCGCCAGCAGCTTGGGGACAGACTCTGGAAACACCATATATTTT. It is translated as CASSLGTDSGNTIYF.

The chain joins TRBV4-2 to TRBJ2-3; 10 bases map to TRBD2. From germline, CDR1 is LGHNA and CDR2 YNFKEQ. Losses at the gene ends were 0 bases for V and 4 bases for J; bases not matched to a gene: 7. This CDR3 region has 17 residues. Here the CDR3 reads CASSQDLTSGDPDTQYF. CDR3 sequence (DNA): TGTGCCAGCAGCCAAGATCTCACTAGCGGGGATCCAGATACGCAGTATTTT.

V is TRBV4-1 and J is TRBJ1-3, with TRBD1 matching over 7 bases. CDR3 length equals 19 residues. From germline, CDR1 is MGHRA and CDR2 YSYEKL. V dropped 0 bases and J dropped 4; count of bases not matched to a gene: 15. Here the CDR3 DNA reads TGCGCCAGCAGCCAAGATTGGCGACAGGGATTCGGATCAGGAAACACCATATATTTT. Protein: CASSQDWRQGFGSGNTIYF.